Detailed here is one T cell receptor (beta chain). The target antigen is unknown. As to time point: pre-sensitization, week 0. Treatment specified: therapeutic diphenylcyclopropenone sensitization with weekly scalp DPC. Only after blood had been drawn was each patch test applied. The authors' processing: A per-sample median of roughly 96,000 TCRs was observed, with a range of about 23,224 to 750,000. Via MiXCR, TCRdb re-called the RACE reads, giving one row per CDR3 protein. These V and J calls originate from TCRdb's pipeline instead of the authors' own analysis. Here the sample spans tens of thousands of distinct CDR3 sequences, approximately 11% being singletons. The source of the sample is a study of human T cells and chemical hapten exposure. In the study overall: Small pooled library volume differences chiefly drove per-sample TCR yield variation.

Study-level points and caveats: With alopecia, donors may have immune responses unlike healthy people's.

The CDR3 loop spans 13 amino acids. J lost 1 base, V lost 5 bases, and 1 base had no gene match. Looked up from germline, CDR1 is DFQATT and CDR2 is SNEGSKA (reference sequence). The sequenced sample was whole blood, obtained in connection with sensitization to the hapten diphenylcyclopropenone (DPC). The sequence came from a woman aged 45-59 years with alopecia areata. Some clones in this sample may be carry-over from other donors' samples. The J gene is TRBJ1-4, the V gene TRBV20-1; 7 positions match TRBD1. The CDR3 DNA follows: TGCAGTGCTCGACAGGGAACTAATGAAAAACTGTTTTTT. Protein product: CSARQGTNEKLFF.